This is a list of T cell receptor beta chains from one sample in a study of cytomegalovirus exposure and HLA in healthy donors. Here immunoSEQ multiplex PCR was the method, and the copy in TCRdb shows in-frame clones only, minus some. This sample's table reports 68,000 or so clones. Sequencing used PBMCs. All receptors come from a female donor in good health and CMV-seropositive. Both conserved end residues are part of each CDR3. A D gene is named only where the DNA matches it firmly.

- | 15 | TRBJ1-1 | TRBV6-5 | CASSYIDSTPLGAFF | TGTGCCAGCAGTTACATCGACAGCACACCCCTAGGCGCTTTCTTT
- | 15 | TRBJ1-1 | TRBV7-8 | CASGLRQIMNTEAFF | TGTGCCAGCGGGTTGAGACAGATCATGAACACTGAAGCTTTCTTT
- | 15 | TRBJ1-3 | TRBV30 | CAHSRGVNSGNTIYF | TGTGCCCACTCCAGAGGAGTTAACTCTGGAAACACCATATATTTT
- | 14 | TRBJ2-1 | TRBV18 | CASSSTQGRHEQFF | TGTGCCAGCTCATCGACGCAGGGTAGACATGAGCAGTTCTTC
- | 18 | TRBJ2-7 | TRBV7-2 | CASSLAGGGGGVTYEQYF | TGTGCCAGCAGCTTAGCTGGGGGCGGGGGAGGGGTTACCTACGAGCAGTACTTC
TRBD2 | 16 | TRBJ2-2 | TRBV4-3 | CASSQDFSGKAGELFF | TGCGCCAGCAGCCAAGATTTCAGCGGGAAAGCCGGGGAGCTGTTTTTT
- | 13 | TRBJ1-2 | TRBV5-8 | CASSVGQFYGYTF | TGTGCCAGCAGCGTCGGACAGTTCTATGGCTACACCTTC
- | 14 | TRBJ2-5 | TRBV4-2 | CASSFWGVRKTQYF | TGTGCCAGCAGCTTTTGGGGAGTCAGGAAGACCCAGTACTTC
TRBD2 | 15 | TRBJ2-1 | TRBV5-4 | CASSSGTSASNEQFF | TGTGCCAGCAGTTCCGGGACTAGCGCAAGCAATGAGCAGTTCTTC
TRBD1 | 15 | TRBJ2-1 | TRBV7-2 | CASSSGQGSWNEQFF | TGTGCCAGCAGCTCAGGACAGGGGTCCTGGAATGAGCAGTTCTTC
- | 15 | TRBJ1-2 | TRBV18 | CASSAIESVGYGYTF | TGTGCCAGCTCAGCAATCGAGTCTGTTGGCTATGGCTACACCTTC
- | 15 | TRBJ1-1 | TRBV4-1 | CASNPTGIRNTEAFF | TGCGCCAGCAACCCCACAGGGATAAGGAACACTGAAGCTTTCTTT
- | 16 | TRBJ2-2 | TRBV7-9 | CASSPPGLANTGELFF | TGTGCCAGCAGCCCCCCGGGACTTGCGAACACCGGGGAGCTGTTTTTT
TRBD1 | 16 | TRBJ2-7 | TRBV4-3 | CASSQDRRQGFHEQYF | TGCGCCAGCAGCCAAGATAGGAGACAGGGCTTCCACGAGCAGTACTTC
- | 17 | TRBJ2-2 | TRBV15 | CATSRGGVVQGTGELFF | TGTGCCACCAGCAGAGGAGGGGTGGTGCAAGGGACAGGGGAGCTGTTTTTT
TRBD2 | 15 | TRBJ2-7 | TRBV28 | CASRAPTSGSYEQYF | TGTGCCAGCAGGGCCCCGACTAGCGGGAGCTACGAGCAGTACTTC
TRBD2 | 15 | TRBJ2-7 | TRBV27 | CASSRLVAGDREQYF | TGTGCCAGCAGCCGCCTTGTAGCGGGGGACCGCGAGCAGTACTTC
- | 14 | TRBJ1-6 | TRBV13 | CASNLRERNSPLHF | TGTGCCAGCAACCTCCGGGAAAGGAATTCACCCCTCCACTTT
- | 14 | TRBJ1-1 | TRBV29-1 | CSVEDRAGVTEAFF | TGCAGCGTTGAAGATCGGGCGGGCGTCACTGAAGCTTTCTTT
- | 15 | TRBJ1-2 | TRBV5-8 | CASSPVGQLNYGYTF | TGTGCCAGCAGCCCAGTGGGGCAGCTTAACTATGGCTACACCTTC
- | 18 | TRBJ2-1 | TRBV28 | CASSFRRQRTSSYNEQFF | TGTGCCAGCAGTTTCCGGAGACAGAGAACGAGCTCCTACAATGAGCAGTTCTTC
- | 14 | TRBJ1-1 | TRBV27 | CASLMGGPNTEAFF | TGTGCCAGCCTCATGGGAGGTCCTAACACTGAAGCTTTCTTT
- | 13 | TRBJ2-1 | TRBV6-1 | CASTLSSYNEQFF | TGTGCCAGCACACTTTCCTCCTACAATGAGCAGTTCTTC
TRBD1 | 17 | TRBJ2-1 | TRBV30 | CAWSVRPTGRTDNEQFF | TGTGCCTGGAGTGTACGTCCGACAGGGAGAACCGACAATGAGCAGTTCTTC
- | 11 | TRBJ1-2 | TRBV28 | CASSSTYGYTF | TGTGCCAGCAGCTCTACCTATGGCTACACCTTC
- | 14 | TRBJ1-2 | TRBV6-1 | CASSGGGLSIGYTF | TGTGCCAGCAGTGGGGGGGGACTTTCTATAGGCTACACCTTC
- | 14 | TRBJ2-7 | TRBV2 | CASSTERGPYEQYF | TGTGCCAGCAGTACTGAGAGAGGCCCCTACGAGCAGTACTTC
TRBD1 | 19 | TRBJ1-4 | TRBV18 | CASSAVRGARRFGNEKLFF | TGTGCCAGCTCAGCGGTCAGGGGGGCGCGCAGATTCGGGAATGAAAAACTGTTTTTT
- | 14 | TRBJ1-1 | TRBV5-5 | CASSLPGTNTEAFF | TGTGCCAGCAGCTTACCCGGGACAAACACTGAAGCTTTCTTT
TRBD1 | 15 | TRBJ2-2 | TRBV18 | CASSPNGTVAGELFF | TGTGCCAGCTCACCAAATGGGACAGTCGCCGGGGAGCTGTTTTTT
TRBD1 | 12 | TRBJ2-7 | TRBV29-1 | CSVGQGAYEQYF | TGCAGCGTGGGACAGGGGGCTTACGAGCAGTACTTC
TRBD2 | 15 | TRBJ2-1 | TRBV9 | CASSASGGPNNEQFF | TGTGCCAGCAGCGCGAGCGGGGGTCCTAACAATGAGCAGTTCTTC
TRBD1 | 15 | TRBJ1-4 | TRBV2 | CASRGNRGGDEKLFF | TGTGCCAGCAGAGGAAACAGGGGGGGAGATGAAAAACTGTTTTTT
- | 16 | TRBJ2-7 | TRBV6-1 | CASSGVNLPSSYEQYF | TGTGCCAGCAGTGGAGTGAACTTACCAAGCTCCTACGAGCAGTACTTC
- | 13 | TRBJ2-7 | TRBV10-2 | CASSGTDLYEQYF | TGCGCCAGCAGTGGGACAGATCTTTACGAGCAGTACTTC
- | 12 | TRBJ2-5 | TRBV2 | CASRRKQETQYF | TGTGCCAGCAGGAGGAAGCAAGAGACCCAGTACTTC
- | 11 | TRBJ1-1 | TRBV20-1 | CSAGQNTEAFF | TGCAGTGCAGGACAGAACACTGAAGCTTTCTTT
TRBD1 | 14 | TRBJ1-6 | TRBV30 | CAWSLQGANSPLHF | TGTGCCTGGAGTCTACAGGGGGCGAATTCACCCCTCCACTTT
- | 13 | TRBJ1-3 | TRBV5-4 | CASSGGAGNTIYF | TGTGCCAGCAGTGGGGGGGCTGGAAACACCATATATTTT
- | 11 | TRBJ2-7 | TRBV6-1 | CASSGAYEQYF | TGTGCCAGCTCGGGGGCCTACGAGCAGTACTTC
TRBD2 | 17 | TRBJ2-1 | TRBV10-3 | CAIGAASGRGNYNEQFF | TGTGCCATCGGGGCGGCTAGCGGGAGGGGAAACTACAATGAGCAGTTCTTC
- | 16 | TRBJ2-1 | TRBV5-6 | CASSEERSISYNEQFF | TGTGCCAGCAGCGAAGAACGGTCGATCTCCTACAATGAGCAGTTCTTC